This T cell receptor beta chain is drawn from a study of T cells in Graves' hyperthyroidism and ophthalmopathy. Overall study findings and caveats: Ophthalmopathy and stable hyperthyroidism were separated by a 13 V-J model. Blood also contained most expanded thyroid clonotypes above 0.001.

No progression to ophthalmopathy during 18 months of follow-up defined stable disease. The diagnoses drew upon clinical symptoms, serum thyroxine and TRAb, thyroid ultrasound and orbital computed tomography. A few counts support this clonotype. Its target is not known. Template material for amplifying TCR beta CDR3 regions consisted of RNA transcripts. In the first-round RT-PCR of the TCR CDR3, the HTBI primer set was used. TCRdb re-called the multiplex PCR reads through MiXCR, storing one row per CDR3 protein. There are approximately 560,000 distinct CDR3 sequences in the sample; 46% occur only once, and about 7.8% lies in the top ten. The J segment lost 1 base and the V segment lost 5 bases, leaving 3 bases of the junction unmatched. CDR3 size: 15 residues. In germline, CDR1 is SGHTA, CDR2 FQGTGA.

Source material: peripheral blood or thyroid tissue (not recorded which). The receptor comes from a woman aged 18-29 years with Graves' hyperthyroidism. V is TRBV7-3 and J is TRBJ2-2; the match to TRBD1 covers 8 bases. CDR3 DNA: TGTGCCAGCAGCCCCGACAGGGGGAACACCGGGGAGCTGTTTTTT. Translation gives CASSPDRGNTGELFF.